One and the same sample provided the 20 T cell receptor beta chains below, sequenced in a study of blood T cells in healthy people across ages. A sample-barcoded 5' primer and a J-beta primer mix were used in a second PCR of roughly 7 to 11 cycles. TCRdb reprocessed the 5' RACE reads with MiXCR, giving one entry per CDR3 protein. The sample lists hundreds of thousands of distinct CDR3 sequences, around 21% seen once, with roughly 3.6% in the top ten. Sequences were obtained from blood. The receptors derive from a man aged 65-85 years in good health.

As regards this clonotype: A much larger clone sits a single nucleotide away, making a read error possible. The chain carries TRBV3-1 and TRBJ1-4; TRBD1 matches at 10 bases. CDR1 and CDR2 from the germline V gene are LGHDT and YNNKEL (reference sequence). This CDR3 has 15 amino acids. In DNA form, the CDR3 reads TGTGCCAGCAGCGACCCGGGACAGGGGAATGAAAAACCGTTTTTT. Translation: CASSDPGQGNEKPFF.

The CDR3 sequence is CASSSTGQALRQFF. The CDR3 DNA follows: TGTGCCAGCAGCTCCACTGGACAGGCCTTAAGGCAGTTCTTC. This chain uses TRBV28 with TRBJ2-1, with TRBD1 matching 7 bases. CDR3 length: 14 residues. Germline CDR1 and CDR2: MDHEN and SYDVKM. V lost 6 bases and J lost 12; bases outside the gene matches: 14.

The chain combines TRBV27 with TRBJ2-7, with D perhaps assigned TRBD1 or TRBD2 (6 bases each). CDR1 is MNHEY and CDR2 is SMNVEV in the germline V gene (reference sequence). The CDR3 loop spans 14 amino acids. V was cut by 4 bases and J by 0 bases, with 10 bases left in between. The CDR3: CASSYRGASYEQYF. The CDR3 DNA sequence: TGTGCCAGCAGTTATAGGGGGGCCTCCTACGAGCAGTACTTC.

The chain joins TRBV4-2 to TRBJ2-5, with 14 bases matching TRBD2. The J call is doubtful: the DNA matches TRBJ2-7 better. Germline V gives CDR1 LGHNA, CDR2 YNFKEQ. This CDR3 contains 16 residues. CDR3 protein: CASSLTGLAGVHEQYF. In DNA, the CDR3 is TGTGCCAGCAGCCTAACGGGACTAGCGGGAGTACACGAGCAGTACTTC.

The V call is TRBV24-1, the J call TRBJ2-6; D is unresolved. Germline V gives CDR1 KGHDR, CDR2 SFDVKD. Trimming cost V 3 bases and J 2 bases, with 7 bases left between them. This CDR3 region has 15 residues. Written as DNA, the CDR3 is TGTGCCACCAGTGATAGGTTCGCTGGGGCCAACGTCCTGACTTTC. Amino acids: CATSDRFAGANVLTF.

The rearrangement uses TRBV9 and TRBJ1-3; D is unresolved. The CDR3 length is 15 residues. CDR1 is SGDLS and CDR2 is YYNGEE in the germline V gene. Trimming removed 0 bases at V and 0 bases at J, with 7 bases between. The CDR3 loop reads CASSVESGSGNTIYF. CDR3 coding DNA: TGTGCCAGCAGCGTAGAGTCCGGCTCTGGAAACACCATATATTTT.

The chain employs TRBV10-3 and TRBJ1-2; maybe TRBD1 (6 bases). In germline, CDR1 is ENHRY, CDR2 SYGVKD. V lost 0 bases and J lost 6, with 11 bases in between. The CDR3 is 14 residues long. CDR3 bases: TGTGCCATCAGTGAGTCGATTCAGGGGAATGGCTACACCTTC. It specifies CAISESIQGNGYTF.

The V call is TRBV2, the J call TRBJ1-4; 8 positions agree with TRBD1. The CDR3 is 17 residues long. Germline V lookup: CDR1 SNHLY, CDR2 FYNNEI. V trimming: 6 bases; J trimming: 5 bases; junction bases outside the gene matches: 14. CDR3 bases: TGTGCCAGCAGCTCACCGAAACAAACAGGGGGGAATGAAAAACTGTTTTTT. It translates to CASSSPKQTGGNEKLFF.

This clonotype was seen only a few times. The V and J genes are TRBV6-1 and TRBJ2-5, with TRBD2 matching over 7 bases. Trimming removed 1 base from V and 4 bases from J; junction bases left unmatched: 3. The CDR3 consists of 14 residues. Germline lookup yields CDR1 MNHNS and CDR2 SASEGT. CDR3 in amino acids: CASSEGGGRETQYF. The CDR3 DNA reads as TGTGCCAGCAGTGAAGGGGGAGGGCGAGAGACCCAGTACTTC.

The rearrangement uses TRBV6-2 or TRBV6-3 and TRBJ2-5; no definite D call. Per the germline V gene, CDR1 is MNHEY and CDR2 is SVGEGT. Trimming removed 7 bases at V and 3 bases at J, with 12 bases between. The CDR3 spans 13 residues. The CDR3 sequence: CASMAEVKETQYF. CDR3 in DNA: TGTGCCAGCATGGCTGAAGTAAAAGAGACCCAGTACTTC.

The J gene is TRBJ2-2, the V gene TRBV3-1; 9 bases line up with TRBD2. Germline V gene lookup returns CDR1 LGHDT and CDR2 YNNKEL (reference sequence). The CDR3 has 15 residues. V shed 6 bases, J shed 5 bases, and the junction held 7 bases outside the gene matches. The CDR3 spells CASRGSGSRTGELFF. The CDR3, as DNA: TGTGCCAGCAGAGGTAGCGGGAGTCGTACCGGGGAGCTGTTTTTT. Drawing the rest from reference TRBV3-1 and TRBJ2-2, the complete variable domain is DTAVSQTPKYLVTQMGNDKSIKCEQNLGHDTMYWYKQDSKKFLKIMFSYNNKELIINETVPNRFSPKSPDKAHLNLHINSLELGDSAVYFCASRGSGSRTGELFFGEGSRLTVL.

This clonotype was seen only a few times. CDR3: CASTLRIGESSYEQYF. DNA of the CDR3: TGTGCCAGCACCTTGCGCATTGGGGAGAGCTCCTACGAGCAGTACTTC. This chain links TRBV7-8 with TRBJ2-7; tentatively, D is TRBD2 (5 bases). CDR1 is SGHVS, CDR2 FQNEAQ, per germline. The V end was cut by 7 bases, the J end by 0 bases, with 19 bases between. The CDR3 sequence is 16 residues long.

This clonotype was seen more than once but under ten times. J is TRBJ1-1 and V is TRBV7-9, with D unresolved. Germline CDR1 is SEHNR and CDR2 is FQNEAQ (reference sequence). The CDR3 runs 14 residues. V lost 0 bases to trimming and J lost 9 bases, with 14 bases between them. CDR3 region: CASSLAPPGPKAFF. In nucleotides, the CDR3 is TGTGCCAGCAGCTTAGCGCCCCCGGGTCCTAAAGCTTTCTTT.

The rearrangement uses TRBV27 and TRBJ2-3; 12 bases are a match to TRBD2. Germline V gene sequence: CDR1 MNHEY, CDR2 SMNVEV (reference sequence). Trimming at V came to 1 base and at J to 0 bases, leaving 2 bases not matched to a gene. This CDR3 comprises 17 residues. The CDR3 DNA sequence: TGTGCCAGCAGTTTATGGACTAGCGGGACTAGCACAGATACGCAGTATTTT. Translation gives CASSLWTSGTSTDTQYF.

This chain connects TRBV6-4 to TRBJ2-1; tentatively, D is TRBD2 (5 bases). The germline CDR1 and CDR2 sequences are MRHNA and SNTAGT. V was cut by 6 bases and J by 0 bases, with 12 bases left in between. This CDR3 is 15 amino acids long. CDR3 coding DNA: TGTGCCAGCAGCGAGCGGCCTAGCTCCTACAATGAGCAGTTCTTC. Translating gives CASSERPSSYNEQFF.

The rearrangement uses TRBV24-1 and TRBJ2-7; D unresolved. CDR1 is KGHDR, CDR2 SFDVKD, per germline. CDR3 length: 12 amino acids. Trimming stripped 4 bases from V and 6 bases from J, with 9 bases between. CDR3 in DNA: TGTGCCACCAGTGACGCTGGGTTCGAGCAGTACTTC. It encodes CATSDAGFEQYF.

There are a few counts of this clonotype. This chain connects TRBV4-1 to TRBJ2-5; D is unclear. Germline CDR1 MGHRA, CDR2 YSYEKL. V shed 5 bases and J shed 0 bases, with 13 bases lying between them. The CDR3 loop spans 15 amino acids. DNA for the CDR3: TGCGCCAGCAGCTCGGGTCAGCGTGACCAAGAGACCCAGTACTTC. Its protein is CASSSGQRDQETQYF.

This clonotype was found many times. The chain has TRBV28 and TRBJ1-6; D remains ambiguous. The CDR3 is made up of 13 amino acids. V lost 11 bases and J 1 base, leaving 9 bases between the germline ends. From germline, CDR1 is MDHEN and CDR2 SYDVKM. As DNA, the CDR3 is TGTGCCTCCGCGGTTTCCTATAATTCACCCCTCCACTTT. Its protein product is CASAVSYNSPLHF.

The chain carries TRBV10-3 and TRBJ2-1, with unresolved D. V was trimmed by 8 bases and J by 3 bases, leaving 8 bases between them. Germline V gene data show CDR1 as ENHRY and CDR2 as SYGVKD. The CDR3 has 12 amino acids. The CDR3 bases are TGTGCCATCGGAGAGAACTACAATGAGCAGTTCTTC. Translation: CAIGENYNEQFF.

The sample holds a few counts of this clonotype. CDR3 nucleotide sequence: TGTGCCACCAGTGATTCTGGGACAGGGGGCGCAGAGACCCAGTACTTC. Amino acid sequence: CATSDSGTGGAETQYF. This rearrangement joins TRBV24-1 to TRBJ2-5; TRBD1 matches at 12 bases. The germline gives CDR1 KGHDR, CDR2 SFDVKD. The CDR3 is made up of 16 amino acids. Losses at the gene ends were 2 bases for V and 4 bases for J; bases not matched to a gene: 4.